These T cell receptor beta chains were read from a single sample in a study of T cell repertoires in cytomegalovirus infection. MiXCR, applied by TCRdb to the reads, yields one record per CDR3 protein. The sample records some 500,000 distinct CDR3 sequences, roughly 43% being singletons. Their specific antigens are unknown. Sequencing was performed on cultured PBMCs, taken from culture after CMV antigen stimulation. These receptors all stem from a human donor in good health (CMV status not recorded). Some clones in this sample may be carry-over from other donors' samples. The CDR3 runs from the conserved cysteine through the conserved F or W. D genes are given only for firm matches. Rows may omit the clone size; those that give it use once, few, many or a size class.

.,TRBD2,TRBV5-5,TRBJ2-1,CASSLRLASNNEQFF,TGTGCCAGCAGCCTACGACTAGCGTCCAACAATGAGCAGTTCTTC
few,.,TRBV6-1,TRBJ1-1,CASSDGGYTEAFF,TGTGCCAGCAGTGATGGGGGGTACACTGAAGCTTTCTTT
many,.,TRBV7-2,TRBJ1-2,CASSPGVAGDGYTF,TGTGCCAGCAGCCCCGGCGTCGCCGGAGATGGCTACACCTTC
.,.,TRBV7-6,TRBJ1-6,CASSLLAGASSPLHF,TGTGCCAGCAGCTTACTGGCTGGGGCTAGTTCACCCCTCCACTTT
.,.,TRBV19,TRBJ2-2,CASRGENTGELFF,TGTGCCAGTCGGGGCGAGAACACCGGGGAGCTGTTTTTT
few,TRBD1,TRBV2,TRBJ2-1,CAIRDRGRSYNEQFF,TGTGCCATCCGGGACAGGGGGCGCAGCTACAATGAGCAGTTCTTC
once,.,TRBV6-6,TRBJ1-1,CASSRARRGENTEAFF,TGTGCCAGCAGTCGGGCCCGGAGAGGGGAGAACACTGAAGCTTTCTTT
.,.,TRBV12-3/TRBV12-4,TRBJ1-6,CASSFSAPGSPLHF,TGTGCCAGCAGTTTTTCGGCCCCCGGTTCACCCCTCCACTTT
.,.,TRBV6-6,TRBJ2-1,CASSYHSSSWGAGYNEQFF,TGTGCCAGCAGTTACCACTCGTCCTCTTGGGGGGCCGGCTACAATGAGCAGTTCTTC
.,.,TRBV12-3/TRBV12-4,TRBJ1-5,CASSPGQGHQPQHF,TGTGCCAGCAGCCCGGGGCAGGGCCATCAGCCCCAGCATTTT
.,.,TRBV12-3/TRBV12-4,TRBJ1-6,CASSPGIRGSPLHF,TGTGCCAGCAGTCCCGGCATCCGGGGTTCACCCCTCCACTTT
.,TRBD2,TRBV18,TRBJ2-3,CASSLKLAGTWEDTQYF,TGTGCCAGCTCACTGAAATTAGCGGGAACGTGGGAAGATACGCAGTATTTT
.,.,TRBV7-9,TRBJ2-3,CASSLGVTGTDTQYF,TGTGCCAGCAGCTTAGGGGTTACTGGCACAGATACGCAGTATTTT
.,TRBD2,TRBV6-1,TRBJ2-1,CASSEVAGGTNEQFF,TGTGCCAGCAGTGAAGTAGCGGGAGGGACCAATGAGCAGTTCTTC
.,.,TRBV7-9,TRBJ2-5,CASSEGGSGAKTQYF,TGTGCCAGCAGCGAAGGGGGGTCCGGGGCGAAGACCCAGTACTTC
.,.,TRBV7-9,TRBJ1-5,CASSFATQPQHF,TGTGCCAGCAGCTTCGCGACTCAGCCCCAGCATTTT
few,.,TRBV7-2,TRBJ1-3,CASSSGAGNTIYF,TGTGCCAGCAGCTCGGGTGCTGGAAACACCATATATTTT
.,.,TRBV7-9,TRBJ2-2,CASSLDSPSWNTGELFF,TGTGCCAGCAGCTTAGATTCTCCTAGCTGGAACACCGGGGAGCTGTTTTTT
few,.,TRBV19,TRBJ1-1,CASSIWGGYSEAFF,TGTGCCAGTAGTATTTGGGGGGGGTATTCTGAAGCTTTCTTT
.,.,TRBV7-9,TRBJ1-1,CASSKRGANGPEAFF,TGTGCCAGCAGTAAGAGAGGGGCCAACGGCCCTGAAGCTTTCTTT
.,.,TRBV12-3/TRBV12-4,TRBJ1-1,CASTSTGFGTEAFF,TGTGCCAGCACCTCAACAGGGTTTGGCACTGAAGCTTTCTTT
many,TRBD2,TRBV7-8,TRBJ2-3,CASSYWDYTDTQYF,TGTGCCAGCAGTTACTGGGACTACACAGATACGCAGTATTTT
few,.,TRBV25-1,TRBJ1-5,CASSEYGGDHQPQHF,TGTGCCAGCAGTGAATACGGGGGAGATCATCAGCCCCAGCATTTT
many,TRBD1,TRBV7-2,TRBJ2-7,CASSQGQRGPDEQYF,TGTGCCAGCAGCCAAGGACAAAGGGGGCCGGACGAGCAGTACTTC
.,TRBD1,TRBV7-9,TRBJ1-6,CASSRDSNNSPLHF,TGTGCCAGCAGCCGGGACAGTAATAATTCACCCCTCCACTTT
.,.,TRBV24-1,TRBJ2-2,CATSDLHSATLANTGELFF,TGTGCCACCAGTGATCTACACAGCGCTACTCTCGCGAACACCGGGGAGCTGTTTTTT
.,TRBD1,TRBV6-5,TRBJ1-1,CASSSDRGNTEAFF,TGTGCCAGCAGTTCGGACAGGGGGAACACTGAAGCTTTCTTT
few,.,TRBV7-2,TRBJ2-7,CASSLVWGRGEQYF,TGTGCCAGCAGCTTAGTATGGGGACGCGGCGAGCAGTACTTC
.,.,TRBV11-2,TRBJ2-2,CASSRITNTGELFF,TGTGCCAGCAGTCGGATTACGAACACCGGGGAGCTGTTTTTT
.,.,TRBV7-9,TRBJ2-7,CASSAWGSYEQYF,TGTGCCAGCAGCGCCTGGGGGTCCTACGAGCAGTACTTC
few,TRBD1,TRBV10-3,TRBJ1-6,CAISEGGRGLSPLHF,TGTGCCATCAGTGAGGGGGGCAGGGGGCTTTCACCCCTCCACTTT
.,.,TRBV7-2,TRBJ2-1,CASSLVEGVGEQFF,TGTGCCAGCAGCTTGGTGGAGGGAGTGGGTGAGCAGTTCTTC
.,TRBD1,TRBV7-6,TRBJ2-5,CASSVGTGGLETQYF,TGTGCCAGCAGCGTCGGGACAGGGGGTTTAGAGACCCAGTACTTC
few,.,TRBV7-8,TRBJ2-1,CASSLDWGGEVFF,TGTGCCAGCAGCTTAGATTGGGGCGGGGAGGTGTTCTTC
few,.,TRBV7-6,TRBJ2-3,CASSLGRGPGDTQYF,TGTGCCAGCAGCTTAGGCAGGGGCCCCGGAGATACGCAGTATTTT
.,TRBD2,TRBV12-3/TRBV12-4,TRBJ2-5,CASTLLEAGGQETQYF,TGTGCCAGCACACTACTCGAGGCGGGAGGCCAAGAGACCCAGTACTTC
many,.,TRBV7-2,TRBJ2-2,CASSSLRGPGELFF,TGTGCCAGCAGCAGCTTAAGAGGCCCCGGGGAGCTGTTTTTT
few,TRBD1,TRBV7-8,TRBJ2-1,CASSQGQGFYNEQFF,TGTGCCAGCAGCCAGGGACAGGGATTCTACAATGAGCAGTTCTTC
few,TRBD1,TRBV7-2,TRBJ2-7,CASSTRAGGSEQYF,TGTGCCAGCAGCACTCGGGCAGGGGGTAGCGAGCAGTACTTC
.,TRBD1,TRBV12-3/TRBV12-4,TRBJ2-7,CASRGEDRGEREQYF,TGTGCCAGCAGAGGAGAGGACAGGGGAGAGCGCGAGCAGTACTTC
.,TRBD1,TRBV12-3/TRBV12-4,TRBJ2-2,CASSPRDRVTGELFF,TGTGCCAGCAGCCCTCGGGACAGGGTAACCGGGGAGCTGTTTTTT
.,.,TRBV7-2,TRBJ1-3,CASSLKWGKTGNTIYF,TGTGCCAGCAGCTTAAAATGGGGGAAGACTGGAAACACCATATATTTT
.,.,TRBV7-9,TRBJ1-1,CASNTGQRGKAFF,TGTGCCAGCAACACCGGACAGCGGGGAAAAGCTTTCTTT
.,.,TRBV11-3,TRBJ1-1,CASSKSGGTPNTEAFF,TGTGCCAGCAGCAAAAGCGGGGGGACCCCGAACACTGAAGCTTTCTTT
many,.,TRBV7-9,TRBJ2-1,CASSLVGGEQFF,TGTGCCAGCAGCTTAGTAGGTGGTGAGCAGTTCTTC
few,TRBD1,TRBV7-2,TRBJ1-6,CASSLGDRGRSNSPLHF,TGTGCCAGCAGCTTAGGGGACAGGGGGCGGTCAAATTCACCCCTCCACTTT
.,.,TRBV15,TRBJ2-1,CATSRGGWNEQFF,TGTGCCACCAGCAGAGGAGGATGGAATGAGCAGTTCTTC
few,.,TRBV6-1,TRBJ1-5,CASSESKYQPQHF,TGTGCCAGCAGTGAATCCAAATACCAGCCCCAGCATTTT
.,.,TRBV4-3,TRBJ1-1,CASSQATENTEAFF,TGCGCCAGCAGCCAGGCGACAGAGAACACTGAAGCTTTCTTT
.,TRBD1,TRBV7-8,TRBJ2-3,CASSTDRGPTDTQYF,TGTGCCAGCAGCACCGACAGGGGGCCCACAGATACGCAGTATTTT
.,.,TRBV20-1,TRBJ1-5,CSARTNLHQPQHF,TGCAGTGCTCGCACGAACTTACATCAGCCCCAGCATTTT
few,.,TRBV7-8,TRBJ1-4,CASSPGGWGEKLFF,TGTGCCAGCAGCCCGGGGGGGTGGGGTGAAAAACTGTTTTTT
.,.,TRBV28,TRBJ1-5,CAISRGGGDNQPQHF,TGTGCCATCTCCCGGGGTGGGGGAGACAATCAGCCCCAGCATTTT
.,.,TRBV12-3/TRBV12-4,TRBJ2-4,CASSFSKNIQYF,TGTGCCAGCAGTTTCTCCAAAAACATTCAGTACTTC
.,TRBD1,TRBV5-1,TRBJ2-5,CASSEGTGQQETQYF,TGCGCCAGCAGCGAAGGGACAGGGCAGCAAGAGACCCAGTACTTC
.,.,TRBV7-2,TRBJ2-7,CASNGGTAKHFYEQYF,TGTGCCAGCAACGGAGGGACAGCGAAACATTTCTACGAGCAGTACTTC
.,.,TRBV11-2,TRBJ2-5,CASSLDALAGHSEPKETQYF,TGTGCCAGCAGCTTAGACGCCCTTGCGGGCCACTCGGAACCGAAAGAGACCCAGTACTTC